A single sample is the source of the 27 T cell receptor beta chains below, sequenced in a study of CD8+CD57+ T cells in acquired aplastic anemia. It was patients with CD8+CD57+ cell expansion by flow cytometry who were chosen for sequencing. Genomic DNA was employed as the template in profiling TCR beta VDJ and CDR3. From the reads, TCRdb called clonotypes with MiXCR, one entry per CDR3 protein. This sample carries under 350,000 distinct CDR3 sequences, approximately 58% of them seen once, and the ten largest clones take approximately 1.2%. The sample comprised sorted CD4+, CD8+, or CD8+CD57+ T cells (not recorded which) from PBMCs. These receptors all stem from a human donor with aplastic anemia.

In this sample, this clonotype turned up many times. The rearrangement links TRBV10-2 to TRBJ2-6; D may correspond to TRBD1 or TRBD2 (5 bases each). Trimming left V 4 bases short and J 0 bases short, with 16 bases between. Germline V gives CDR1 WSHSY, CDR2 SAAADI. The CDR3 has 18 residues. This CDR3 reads CASSAQGVLSSGANVLTF. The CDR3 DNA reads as TGCGCCAGCAGTGCCCAGGGAGTGCTCAGCTCTGGGGCCAACGTCCTGACTTTC.

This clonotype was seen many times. CDR3 sequence reads: CSARVIQASGNTIYF. CDR3 DNA: TGCAGTGCTAGAGTAATCCAGGCCTCTGGAAACACCATATATTTT. V is TRBV20-1 and J is TRBJ1-3; D gene unclear. Germline lookup yields CDR1 DFQATT and CDR2 SNEGSKA (reference sequence). There are 15 residues in the CDR3. Between the trimmed V and J ends, which lost 1 base and 0 bases, there was a span of 10 bases.

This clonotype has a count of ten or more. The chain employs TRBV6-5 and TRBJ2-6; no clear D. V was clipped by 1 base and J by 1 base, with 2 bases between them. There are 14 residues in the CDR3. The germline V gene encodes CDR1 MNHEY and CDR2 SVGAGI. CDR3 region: CASSYLSGANVLTF. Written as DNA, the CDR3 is TGTGCCAGCAGTTACTTGTCTGGGGCCAACGTCCTGACTTTC.

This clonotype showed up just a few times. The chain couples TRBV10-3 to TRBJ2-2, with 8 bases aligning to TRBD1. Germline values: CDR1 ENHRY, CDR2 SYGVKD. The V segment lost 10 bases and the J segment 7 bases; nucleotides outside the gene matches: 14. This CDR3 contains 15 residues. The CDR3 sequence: CATRLTGDIGGELFF. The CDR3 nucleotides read TGTGCCACCCGCCTGACAGGGGATATAGGCGGGGAGCTGTTTTTT.

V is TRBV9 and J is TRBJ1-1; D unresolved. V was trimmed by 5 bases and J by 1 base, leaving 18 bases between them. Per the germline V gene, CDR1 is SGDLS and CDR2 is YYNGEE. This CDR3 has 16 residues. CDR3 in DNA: TGTGCCAGCAGTTTTTTGCTATTTTCATGGAACACTGAAGCTTTCTTT. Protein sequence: CASSFLLFSWNTEAFF.

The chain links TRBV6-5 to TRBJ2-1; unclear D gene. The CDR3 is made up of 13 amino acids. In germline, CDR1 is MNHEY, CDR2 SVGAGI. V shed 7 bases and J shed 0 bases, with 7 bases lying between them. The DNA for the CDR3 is TGTGCCAGCACGGAGAACTCCTACAATGAGCAGTTCTTC. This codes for CASTENSYNEQFF.

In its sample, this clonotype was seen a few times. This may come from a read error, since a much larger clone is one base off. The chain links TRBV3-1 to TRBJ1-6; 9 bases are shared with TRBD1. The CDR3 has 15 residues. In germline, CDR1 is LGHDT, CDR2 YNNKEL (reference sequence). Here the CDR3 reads CASSQEGQGYSPPHF. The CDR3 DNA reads TGTGCCAGCAGCCAAGAGGGACAGGGTTATTCACCCCCCCACTTT.

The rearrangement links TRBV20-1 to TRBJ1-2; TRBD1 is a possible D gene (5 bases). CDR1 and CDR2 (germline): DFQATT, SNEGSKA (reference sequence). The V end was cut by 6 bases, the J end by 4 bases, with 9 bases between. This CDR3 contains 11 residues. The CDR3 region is CSAHDSYGYTF. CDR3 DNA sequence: TGCAGTGCCCACGACAGCTATGGCTACACCTTC.

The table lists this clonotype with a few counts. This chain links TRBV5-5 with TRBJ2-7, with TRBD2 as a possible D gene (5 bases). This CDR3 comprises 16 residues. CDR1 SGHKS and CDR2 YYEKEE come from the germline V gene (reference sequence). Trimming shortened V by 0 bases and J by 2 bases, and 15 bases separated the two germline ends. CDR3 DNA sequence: TGTGCCAGCAGCTTGGAAATCGGGATGGCGGCCTACGAGCAGTACTTC. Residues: CASSLEIGMAAYEQYF.

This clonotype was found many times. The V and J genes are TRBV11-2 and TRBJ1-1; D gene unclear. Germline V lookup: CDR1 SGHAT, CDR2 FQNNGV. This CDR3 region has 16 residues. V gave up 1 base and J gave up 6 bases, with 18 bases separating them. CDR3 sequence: CASSLAAGYKLAEAFF. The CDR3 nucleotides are TGTGCCAGCAGCTTAGCCGCGGGATATAAATTGGCTGAAGCTTTCTTT.

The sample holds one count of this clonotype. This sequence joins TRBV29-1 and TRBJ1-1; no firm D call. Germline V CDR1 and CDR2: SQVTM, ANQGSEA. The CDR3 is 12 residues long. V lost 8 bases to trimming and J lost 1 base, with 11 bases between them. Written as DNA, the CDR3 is TGCAGCAGTTGGGCAGAGAACACTGAAGCTTTCTTT. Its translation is CSSWAENTEAFF.

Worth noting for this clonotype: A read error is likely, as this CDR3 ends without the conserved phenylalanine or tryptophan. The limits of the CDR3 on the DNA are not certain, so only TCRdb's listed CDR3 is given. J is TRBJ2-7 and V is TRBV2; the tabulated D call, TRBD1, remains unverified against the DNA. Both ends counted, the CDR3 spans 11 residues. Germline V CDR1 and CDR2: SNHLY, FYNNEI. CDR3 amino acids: CASTAQDRSNP.

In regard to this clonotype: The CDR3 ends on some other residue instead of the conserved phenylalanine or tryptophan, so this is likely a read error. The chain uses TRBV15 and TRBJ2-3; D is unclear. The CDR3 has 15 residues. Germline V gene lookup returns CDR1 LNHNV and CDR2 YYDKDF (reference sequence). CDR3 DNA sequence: TGTACCACCAGCAGAGATATTATCGCGACAGATACGCAGTATCTT. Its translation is CTTSRDIIATDTQYL.

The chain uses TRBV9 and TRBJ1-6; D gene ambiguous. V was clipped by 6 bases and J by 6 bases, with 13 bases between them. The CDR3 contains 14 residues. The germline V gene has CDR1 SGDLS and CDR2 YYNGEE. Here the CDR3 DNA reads TGTGCCAGCACCCGAGACGGCGTTAATTCACCCCTCCACTTT. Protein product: CASTRDGVNSPLHF.

CDR3 coding DNA: TGTGCCAGCAGAACGGGACAGGGGGTAGGCGAGCAGTACTTC. Protein product: CASRTGQGVGEQYF. The chain combines TRBV6-4 with TRBJ2-7; the match to TRBD1 covers 11 bases. The germline CDR1 and CDR2 sequences are MRHNA and SNTAGT. The CDR3 extends over 14 amino acids. V shed 6 bases and J 6 bases; nucleotides not matched to a gene: 7.

CDR3 DNA: TGTGCCAGCACGGTTAGCGGGAACACAGATACGCAGTATTTT. This translates into CASTVSGNTDTQYF. The chain uses TRBV2 and TRBJ2-3; 8 nucleotides align to TRBD2. V was pared by 7 bases and J by 2 bases, with 5 bases of the junction left unmatched. CDR1 and CDR2 from the germline V gene are SNHLY and FYNNEI. The CDR3 extends over 14 amino acids.

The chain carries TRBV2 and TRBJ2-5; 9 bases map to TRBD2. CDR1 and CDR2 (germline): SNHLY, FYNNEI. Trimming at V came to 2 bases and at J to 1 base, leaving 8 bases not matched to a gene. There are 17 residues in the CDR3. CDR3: CASSEFPSGTVQETQYF. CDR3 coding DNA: TGTGCCAGCAGTGAATTTCCTAGCGGGACAGTCCAAGAGACCCAGTACTTC.

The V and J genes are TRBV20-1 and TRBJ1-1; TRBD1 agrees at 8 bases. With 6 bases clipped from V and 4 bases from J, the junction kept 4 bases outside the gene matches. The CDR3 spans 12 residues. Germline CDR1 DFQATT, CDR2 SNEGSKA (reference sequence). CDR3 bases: TGCAGTGCCCCTACAGGGGGCACTGAAGCTTTCTTT. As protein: CSAPTGGTEAFF.

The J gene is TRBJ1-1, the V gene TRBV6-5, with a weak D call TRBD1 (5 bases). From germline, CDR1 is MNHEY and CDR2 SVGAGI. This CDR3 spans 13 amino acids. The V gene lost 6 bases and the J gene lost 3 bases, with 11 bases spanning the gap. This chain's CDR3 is CASSSQDYTEAFF. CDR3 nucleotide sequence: TGTGCCAGCAGCTCACAGGATTACACTGAAGCTTTCTTT.

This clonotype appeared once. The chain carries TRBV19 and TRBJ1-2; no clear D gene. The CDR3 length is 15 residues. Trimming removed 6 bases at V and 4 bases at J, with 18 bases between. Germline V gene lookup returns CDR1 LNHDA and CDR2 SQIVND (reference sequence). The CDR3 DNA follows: TGTGCCAGTAGCACCACCATAAACATAGTCTATGGCTACACCTTC. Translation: CASSTTINIVYGYTF.

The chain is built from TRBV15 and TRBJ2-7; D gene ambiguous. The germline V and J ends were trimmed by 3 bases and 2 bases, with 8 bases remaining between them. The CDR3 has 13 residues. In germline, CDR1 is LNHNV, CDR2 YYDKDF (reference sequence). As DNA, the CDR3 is TGTGCCACCAGCAGCCCCCGGGCCTACGAGCAGTACTTC. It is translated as CATSSPRAYEQYF.

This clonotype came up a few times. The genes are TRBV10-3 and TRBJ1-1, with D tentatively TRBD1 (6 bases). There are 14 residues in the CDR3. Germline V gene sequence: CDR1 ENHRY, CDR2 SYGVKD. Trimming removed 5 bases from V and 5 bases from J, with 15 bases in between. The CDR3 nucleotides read TGTGCCATCAGTCCTACAGGGAGGGGGACTGAAGCTTTCTTT. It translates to CAISPTGRGTEAFF.

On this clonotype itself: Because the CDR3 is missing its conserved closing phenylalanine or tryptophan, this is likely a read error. The CDR3 bases are TGTGACAGCAGTTATTCTGGTCCTCGCTATAATTCACCCCTCCACTCT. This gives the protein CDSSYSGPRYNSPLHS. J is TRBJ1-6 and V is TRBV7-8; D gene uncertain. CDR3 size: 16 residues. Per the germline V gene, CDR1 is SGHVS and CDR2 is FQNEAQ.

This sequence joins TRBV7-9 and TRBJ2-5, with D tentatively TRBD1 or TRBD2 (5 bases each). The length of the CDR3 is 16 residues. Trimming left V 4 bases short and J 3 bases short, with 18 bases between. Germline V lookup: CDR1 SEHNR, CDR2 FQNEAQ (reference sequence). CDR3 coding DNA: TGTGCCAGCAGCTCTCAGCCCGGGACGGTGAAAGAGACCCAGTACTTC. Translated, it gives CASSSQPGTVKETQYF. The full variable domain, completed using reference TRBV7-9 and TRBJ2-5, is DTGVSQNPRHKITKRGQNVTFRCDPISEHNRLYWYRQTLGQGPEFLTYFQNEAQLEKSRLLSDRFSAERPKGSFSTLEIQRTEQGDSAMYLCASSSQPGTVKETQYFGPGTRLLVL.

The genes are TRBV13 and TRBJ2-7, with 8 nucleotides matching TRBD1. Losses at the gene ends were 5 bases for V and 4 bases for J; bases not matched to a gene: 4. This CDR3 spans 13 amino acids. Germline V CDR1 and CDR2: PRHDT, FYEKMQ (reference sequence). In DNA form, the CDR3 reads TGTGCCAGCAGCCGGAGACAGGGGTACGAGCAGTACTTC. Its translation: CASSRRQGYEQYF.

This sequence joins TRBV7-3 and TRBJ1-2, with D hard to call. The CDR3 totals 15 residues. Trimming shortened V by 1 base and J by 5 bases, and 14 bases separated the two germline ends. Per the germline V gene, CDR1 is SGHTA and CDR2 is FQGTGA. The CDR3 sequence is CASSLSDYGKYGYTF. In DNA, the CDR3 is TGTGCCAGCAGCTTAAGCGACTACGGAAAATATGGCTACACCTTC.

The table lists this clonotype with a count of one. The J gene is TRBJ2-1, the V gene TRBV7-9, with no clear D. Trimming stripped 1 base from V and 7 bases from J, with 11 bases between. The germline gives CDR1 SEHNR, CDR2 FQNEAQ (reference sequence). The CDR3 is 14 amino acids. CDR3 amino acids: CASSLVPPLNEQFF. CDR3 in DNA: TGTGCCAGCAGCTTAGTTCCTCCCCTAAATGAGCAGTTCTTC.